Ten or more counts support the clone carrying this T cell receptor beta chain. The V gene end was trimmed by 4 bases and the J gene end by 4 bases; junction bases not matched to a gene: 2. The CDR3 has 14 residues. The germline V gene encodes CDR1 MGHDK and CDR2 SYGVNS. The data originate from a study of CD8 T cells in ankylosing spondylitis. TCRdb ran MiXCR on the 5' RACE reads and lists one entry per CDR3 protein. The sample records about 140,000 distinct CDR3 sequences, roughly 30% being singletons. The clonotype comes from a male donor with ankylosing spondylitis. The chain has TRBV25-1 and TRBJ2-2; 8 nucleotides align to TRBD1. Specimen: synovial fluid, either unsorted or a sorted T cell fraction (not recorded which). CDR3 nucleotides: TGTGCCAGCAGTGTCGGACAGGGCACCGGGGAGCTGTTTTTT. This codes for CASSVGQGTGELFF.